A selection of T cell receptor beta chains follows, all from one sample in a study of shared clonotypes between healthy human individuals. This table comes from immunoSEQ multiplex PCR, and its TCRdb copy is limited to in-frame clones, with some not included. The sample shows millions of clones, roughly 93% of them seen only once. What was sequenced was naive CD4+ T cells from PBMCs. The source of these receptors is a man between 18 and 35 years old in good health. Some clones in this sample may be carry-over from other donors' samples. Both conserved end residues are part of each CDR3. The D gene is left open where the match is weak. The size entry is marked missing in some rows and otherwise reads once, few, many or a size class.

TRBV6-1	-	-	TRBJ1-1	TGTGCCAGCAGCGACAGTCTACAATCAACTGAAGCTTTCTTT	CASSDSLQSTEAFF
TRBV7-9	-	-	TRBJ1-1	TGTGCCAGCAGCTTAGTTCGGGCTACCACTGAAGCTTTCTTT	CASSLVRATTEAFF
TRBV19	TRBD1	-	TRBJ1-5	TGTGCCAGTAGCGGAACAGGGACAGGAAATCAGCCCCAGCATTTT	CASSGTGTGNQPQHF
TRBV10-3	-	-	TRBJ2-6	TGTGCCATCAGTGCGACCGGCGGGACGGCCGGGGCCAACGTCCTGACTTTC	CAISATGGTAGANVLTF
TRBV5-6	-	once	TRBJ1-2	TGTGCCAGCAGCCCCGTGGGCAGGTCTTCTGGCTACACCTTC	CASSPVGRSSGYTF
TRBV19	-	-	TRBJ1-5	TGTGCCAGTAGTATAGTCCAGATCGGAAATCAGCCCCAGCATTTT	CASSIVQIGNQPQHF
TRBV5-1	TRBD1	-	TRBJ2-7	TGCGCCAGCAGCTTGATCACAGGGGGCTCCTACGAGCAGTACTTC	CASSLITGGSYEQYF
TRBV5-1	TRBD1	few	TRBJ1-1	TGCGCCAGCAGCGCGGACAGGGTTGTCACTGAAGCTTTCTTT	CASSADRVVTEAFF
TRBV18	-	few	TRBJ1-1	TGTGCCAGCTCACCGGGTTCCCCGAACACTGAAGCTTTCTTT	CASSPGSPNTEAFF
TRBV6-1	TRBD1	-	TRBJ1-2	TGTGCCAGCACCAGACAGGGGGGTGGCTACACCTTC	CASTRQGGGYTF
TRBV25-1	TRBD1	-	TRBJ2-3	TGTGCCAGCAGTTTCGCTCACAGGGGGCCGGCAGATACGCAGTATTTT	CASSFAHRGPADTQYF
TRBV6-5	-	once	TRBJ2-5	TGTGCCAGCAGTAGAGGGGGGTTCTGGGAGACCCAGTACTTC	CASSRGGFWETQYF
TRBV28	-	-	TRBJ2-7	TGTGCCAGCAGTTTAGAGGGTAGCTACGAGCAGTACTTC	CASSLEGSYEQYF
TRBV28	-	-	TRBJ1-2	TGTGCCAGCAGTTTGAGGGAGGGGTATGGCTACACCTTC	CASSLREGYGYTF
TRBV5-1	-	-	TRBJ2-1	TGCGCCAGCAGCTTGGGCTCTCCGACTAGTCTAGAGCAGTTCTTC	CASSLGSPTSLEQFF
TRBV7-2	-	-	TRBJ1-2	TGTGCCAGCAGCCCTGGGGGGTCGAACTATGGCTACACCTTC	CASSPGGSNYGYTF
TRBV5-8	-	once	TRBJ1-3	TGTGCCAGCAGTCGACCGCGGGCTTCTGGAAACACCATATATTTT	CASSRPRASGNTIYF
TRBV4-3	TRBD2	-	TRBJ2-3	TGCGCCAGCAGCCAAGATCCGACTAGCCCAGATACGCAGTATTTT	CASSQDPTSPDTQYF
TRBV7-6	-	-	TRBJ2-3	TGTGCCAGCAGCATGGGACCTCGGGGCGGCACAGATACGCAGTATTTT	CASSMGPRGGTDTQYF
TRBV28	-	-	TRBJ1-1	TGTGCCAGCAGGGAACAGGGTTACACTGAAGCTTTCTTT	CASREQGYTEAFF
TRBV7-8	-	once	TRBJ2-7	TGTGCCAGCAGCTTAGAGGTTGGCAGGGGAGGCTCCGAGCAGTACTTC	CASSLEVGRGGSEQYF
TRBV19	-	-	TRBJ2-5	TGTGCCAGTAGTACTTCGAGGGCCGTCCTTGGGGAGACCCAGTACTTC	CASSTSRAVLGETQYF
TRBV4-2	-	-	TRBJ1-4	TGTGCCAGCAGCCAAGTTGGTTTACGGGGCTTTAATGAAAAACTGTTTTTT	CASSQVGLRGFNEKLFF
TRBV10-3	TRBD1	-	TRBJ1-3	TGTGCCATCAGACCAGGGGGGTCTGGAAACACCATATATTTT	CAIRPGGSGNTIYF
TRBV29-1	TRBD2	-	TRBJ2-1	TGCAGCGTTGGTTTTAGCGGGCGACAAGATGAGCAGTTCTTC	CSVGFSGRQDEQFF
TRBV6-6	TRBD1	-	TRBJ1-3	TGTGCCAGCAGTTCGGACAGGGCAGAGTTTGGAAACACCATATATTTT	CASSSDRAEFGNTIYF
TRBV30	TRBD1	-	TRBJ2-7	TGTGCCTGGAGCGGGACAGGGAGAAACTTGTACGAGCAGTACTTC	CAWSGTGRNLYEQYF
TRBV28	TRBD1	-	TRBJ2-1	TGTGCCAGCAGTTCAACAGGGGGCTACTTGGAGCAGTTCTTC	CASSSTGGYLEQFF
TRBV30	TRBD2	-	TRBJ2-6	TGTGCCTGGGGGGCCCAGGGAGGGTCCTCTGGGGCCAACGTCCTGACTTTC	CAWGAQGGSSGANVLTF
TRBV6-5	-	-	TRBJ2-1	TGTGCCAGCAGTTTACAGCAACCCTCCTACAATGAGCAGTTCTTC	CASSLQQPSYNEQFF
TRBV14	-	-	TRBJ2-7	TGTGCCAGCAGCCATGGCAGGGGCGAGCAGTACTTC	CASSHGRGEQYF
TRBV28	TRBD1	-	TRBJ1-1	TGTGCCAGCACCTTAATAGACAGGGCTGGTGGCACTGAAGCTTTCTTT	CASTLIDRAGGTEAFF
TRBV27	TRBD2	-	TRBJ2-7	TGTGCCATCAGGACTAGCGGGAGGGGGGCTCTATCGGGCTCCTACGAGCAGTACTTC	CAIRTSGRGALSGSYEQYF
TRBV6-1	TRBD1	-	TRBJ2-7	TGTGCCAGCAGTGAGACAGGGTCTTTCTACGAGCAGTACTTC	CASSETGSFYEQYF
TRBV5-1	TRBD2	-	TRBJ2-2	TGCGCCAGCAGCTTGGCCCCGACTAGCGGGAGTTCCACCGGGGAGCTGTTTTTT	CASSLAPTSGSSTGELFF
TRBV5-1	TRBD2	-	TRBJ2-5	TGCGCCAGCAGCTTAAAAGCGGGAGGTGAGACCCAGTACTTC	CASSLKAGGETQYF
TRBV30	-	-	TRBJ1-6	TGTGCCTGCCCTCCAGTGAGCTCCTATAATTCACCCCTCCACTTT	CACPPVSSYNSPLHF
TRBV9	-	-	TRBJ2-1	TGTGCCAGCAGCATTCTCACAGGGATGGATGAGCAGTTCTTC	CASSILTGMDEQFF
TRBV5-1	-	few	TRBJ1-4	TGCGCCAGCAGTTCCGAGGGGATCGCTGAAAAACTGTTTTTT	CASSSEGIAEKLFF
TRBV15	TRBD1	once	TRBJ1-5	TGTGCCACCAGCGGCCGACAGGGCCCTATCAATCAGCCCCAGCATTTT	CATSGRQGPINQPQHF
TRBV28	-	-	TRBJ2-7	TGTGCCAGCAGTGAAGAGCCCGGCTCCTACGAGCAGTACTTC	CASSEEPGSYEQYF
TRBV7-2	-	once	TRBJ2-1	TGTGCCAGCAGCTTAAGTGGACAAAGTTCTAATGAGCAGTTCTTC	CASSLSGQSSNEQFF
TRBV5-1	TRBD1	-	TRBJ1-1	TGCGCCAGCAGCGGAACCTTGGGACAGGGGAACACTGAAGCTTTCTTT	CASSGTLGQGNTEAFF
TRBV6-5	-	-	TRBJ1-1	TGTGCCAGCAGTAAAAACACTGAAGCTTTCTTT	CASSKNTEAFF
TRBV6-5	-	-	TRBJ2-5	TGTGCCAGCAGTTACCGGCGGTTCCAAGAGACCCAGTACTTC	CASSYRRFQETQYF
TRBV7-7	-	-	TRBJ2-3	TGTGCCAGCAGCTTGACAGGGAGGGAGACAGATACGCAGTATTTT	CASSLTGRETDTQYF
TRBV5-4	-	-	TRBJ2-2	TGTGCCAGCAGCTTGGTGGGAGCGAACACCGGGGAGCTGTTTTTT	CASSLVGANTGELFF
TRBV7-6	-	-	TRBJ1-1	TGTGCCAGCAGCTTGCAGCAGAACACTGAAGCTTTCTTT	CASSLQQNTEAFF
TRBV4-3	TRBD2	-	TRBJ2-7	TGCGCCAGCAGCCAAGCGACTAGCGGGAGTTTTGAGCAGTACTTC	CASSQATSGSFEQYF
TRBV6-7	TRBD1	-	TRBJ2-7	TGTGCCAGCAAGTACGGGACAGGGTTTTACGAGCAGTACTTC	CASKYGTGFYEQYF
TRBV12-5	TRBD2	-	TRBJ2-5	TGTGCTAGTGGCCTAGGGACTAATCCTCAAGAGACCCAGTACTTC	CASGLGTNPQETQYF
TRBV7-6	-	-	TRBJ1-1	TGTGCCAGCAGCTTAATACAGGGAGGTTTGAACACTGAAGCTTTCTTT	CASSLIQGGLNTEAFF
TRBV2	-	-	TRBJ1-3	TGTGCCAGCAGCTCGAGCTTCGGGGGCTTGATCCTTGGAAACACCATATATTTT	CASSSSFGGLILGNTIYF
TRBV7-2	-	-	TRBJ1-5	TGTGCCAGCAGCAGGGGGGGAATCAGTCAGCCCCAGCATTTT	CASSRGGISQPQHF
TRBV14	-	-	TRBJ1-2	TGTGCCAGCAGCCAAGTCCATGGGGGCCCCAACTATGGCTACACCTTC	CASSQVHGGPNYGYTF